Shown below are 30 T cell receptor beta chains from a single sample sequenced in a study of T cells in Graves' hyperthyroidism and ophthalmopathy. Using RNA transcripts as the source, TCR beta CDR3 regions were amplified. First-round RT-PCR with HTBI primers amplified the TCR CDR3 region. TCRdb re-analysed the multiplex PCR reads in MiXCR, keeping a single row per CDR3 protein. The profile shows 300,000 to 350,000 distinct CDR3 sequences, about 21% of them singletons. The sequenced sample consisted of blood. The source is a woman aged 50 to 65 with Graves' hyperthyroidism.

This clonotype was observed many times. The chain carries TRBV27 and TRBJ1-2; D remains unclear. This CDR3 spans 17 amino acids. Trimming removed 3 bases at V and 3 bases at J, with 20 bases between. Germline V gene sequence: CDR1 MNHEY, CDR2 SMNVEV (reference sequence). DNA of the CDR3: TGTGCCAGCAGTTTTCCCGCCAGGCCCCTTCTAGACTATGGCTACACCTTC. As protein: CASSFPARPLLDYGYTF.

This clonotype was recorded at least ten times. This sequence joins TRBV7-2 and TRBJ2-3; maybe TRBD1 (6 bases). There are 16 residues in the CDR3. Per the germline V gene, CDR1 is SGHTA and CDR2 is FQGNSA. Trimming pared 5 bases from V and 0 bases from J, leaving 15 bases between. The DNA for the CDR3 is TGTGCCAGCAGCGACCCCAGAGGGGGAAGCACAGATACGCAGTATTTT. It encodes CASSDPRGGSTDTQYF.

This clonotype was seen a few times. The rearrangement uses TRBV18 and TRBJ2-1, with a tentative D call TRBD2 (6 bases). Per the germline V gene, CDR1 is KGHSH and CDR2 is LQKENI. The CDR3 covers 12 residues. Trimming took 2 bases from V and 9 from J, leaving 8 bases between them. The CDR3 sequence is CASSPTSTEQFF. CDR3 sequence (DNA): TGTGCCAGCTCACCAACTAGCACTGAGCAGTTCTTC.

The gene calls are TRBV5-4 and TRBJ2-3; D not resolved. Trimming shortened V by 0 bases and J by 14 bases, and 13 bases separated the two germline ends. This CDR3 contains 12 residues. CDR1 and CDR2 (germline): SGHNT, YYREEE (reference sequence). CDR3 sequence (DNA): TGTGCCAGCAGCTTGGATCGGAAGATGGCGTATTTT. It encodes CASSLDRKMAYF.

This clonotype was seen at least ten times. The chain has TRBV12-3 or TRBV12-4 and TRBJ1-5; no clear D. Trimming left V 7 bases short and J 2 bases short, with 15 bases between. This CDR3 region has 15 residues. CDR3 sequence reads: CASTAGGQGNQPQHF. The CDR3 DNA reads TGTGCCAGCACCGCCGGAGGGCAGGGCAATCAGCCCCAGCATTTT.

This clonotype has a count of ten or more. V and J are TRBV19 and TRBJ1-1; D unresolved. Trimming removed 4 bases from V and 1 base from J, with 7 bases in between. Germline CDR1 is LNHDA and CDR2 is SQIVND (reference sequence). This CDR3 is 13 amino acids long. The DNA of the CDR3 is TGTGCCAGTAGTAGCGAGGAGAACACTGAAGCTTTCTTT. Amino acid sequence: CASSSEENTEAFF.

This clonotype was seen at least ten times. The genes are TRBV6-1 and TRBJ2-1; possible D gene TRBD1, 5 bases. The CDR3 totals 13 residues. The ends were cut back, 7 bases at V and 5 bases at J, with 12 bases in the middle. Germline V CDR1 and CDR2: MNHNS, SASEGT. The CDR3 protein is CASMRQTNNEQFF. CDR3 nucleotides: TGTGCCAGCATGAGACAGACCAACAATGAGCAGTTCTTC.

This clonotype has only a few counts. The chain carries TRBV28 and TRBJ2-5; the D gene is possibly TRBD2 (6 bases). The V gene's germline CDR1 is MDHEN and CDR2 SYDVKM. This CDR3 comprises 14 residues. V was clipped by 6 bases and J by 7 bases, with 18 bases between them. The CDR3 loop is CASSRGTVKGTQYF. The CDR3 coding sequence is TGTGCCAGCAGCCGCGGGACGGTCAAAGGGACCCAGTACTTC.

This clonotype was counted between two and nine times. The chain couples TRBV28 to TRBJ1-1; 9 nucleotides line up with TRBD1. The CDR3 consists of 17 residues. V gave up 4 bases and J gave up 0 bases; unmatched junction bases: 9. The germline gives CDR1 MDHEN, CDR2 SYDVKM. Here the CDR3 reads CASSSLRRTGVNTEAFF. CDR3 in DNA: TGTGCCAGCAGTTCCCTTAGGAGGACAGGGGTGAACACTGAAGCTTTCTTT.

This clonotype was detected ten times or more. This chain joins TRBV3-1 and TRBJ2-5; D call uncertain. Trimming pared 1 base from V and 4 bases from J, leaving 1 base between. Germline loops: CDR1 LGHDT, CDR2 YNNKEL (reference sequence). CDR3 length equals 11 residues. CDR3 residues: CASSQVETQYF. The DNA for the CDR3 is TGTGCCAGCAGCCAAGTAGAGACCCAGTACTTC.

The genes are TRBV28 and TRBJ2-7; 7 bases are shared with TRBD2. The germline V gene encodes CDR1 MDHEN and CDR2 SYDVKM. The CDR3 extends over 15 amino acids. V shed 4 bases, J shed 0 bases, and the junction held 6 bases outside the gene matches. CDR3 amino acids: CASSSQAGSSYEQYF. CDR3 nucleotides: TGTGCCAGCAGTTCTCAAGCGGGGAGCTCCTACGAGCAGTACTTC.

This clonotype was seen a handful of times. CDR3 nucleotide sequence: TGTGCCAGCAGCTTAAACAGGGGATTGAACACTGAAGCTTTCTTT. The encoded protein is CASSLNRGLNTEAFF. The chain is built from TRBV28 and TRBJ1-1, with 7 nucleotides matching TRBD1. Germline assignment: CDR1 MDHEN and CDR2 SYDVKM. Unmatched junction bases numbered 7, after V lost 6 bases and J lost 0 bases. This CDR3 is built from 15 residues.

This clonotype was seen ten or more times. The CDR3 DNA reads TGTGCCAGCAGTTACCAACAGGGCCAGAGAGAGACCCAGTACTTC. As protein: CASSYQQGQRETQYF. The chain couples TRBV28 to TRBJ2-5; D perhaps matches TRBD1 (6 bases). The V end was cut by 4 bases, the J end by 4 bases, with 16 bases between. The germline CDR1 and CDR2 sequences are MDHEN and SYDVKM. CDR3 length: 15 amino acids.

This clonotype was counted many times. The chain joins TRBV7-3 to TRBJ1-1; 10 bases line up with TRBD1. CDR3 length: 17 amino acids. CDR1 is SGHTA, CDR2 FQGTGA, per germline. V shed 1 base, J shed 4 bases, and the junction held 9 bases outside the gene matches. The CDR3, as DNA: TGTGCCAGCAGCTTAAGGACAGGGGGTTTAGTGGGCACTGAAGCTTTCTTT. The encoded protein is CASSLRTGGLVGTEAFF.

This clonotype appeared many times. This rearrangement joins TRBV27 to TRBJ2-3, with a tentative D call TRBD1 (5 bases). Germline CDR1 is MNHEY and CDR2 is SMNVEV (reference sequence). The V and J ends lost 4 bases and 1 base respectively, with 9 bases between them. The CDR3 is made up of 14 amino acids. The CDR3: CASSWGDRTDTQYF. CDR3 bases: TGTGCCAGCAGTTGGGGCGATCGCACAGATACGCAGTATTTT.

As for this clonotype: With a much larger clone just one base away, this may be a read error. J is TRBJ1-1 and V is TRBV30; D unresolved. There are 13 residues in the CDR3. V lost 2 bases to trimming and J lost 0 bases, with 7 bases between them. The germline gives CDR1 GTSNPN, CDR2 SVGIG (reference sequence). CDR3 in amino acids: CAWSKWMNTEAFF. For the CDR3, the DNA is TGTGCCTGGAGTAAATGGATGAACACTGAAGCTTTCTTT.

At least ten counts were recorded for this clonotype. V and J are TRBV12-3 or TRBV12-4 and TRBJ1-1; 7 bases line up with TRBD1. Trimming cost V 8 bases and J 5 bases; bases outside gene matches: 14. The CDR3 loop spans 15 amino acids. The CDR3 is CASSYLAGGRTEAFF. CDR3 DNA: TGTGCCAGCTCCTACCTGGCAGGGGGAAGGACTGAAGCTTTCTTT.

In this sample, this clonotype turned up many times. The rearrangement links TRBV6-1 to TRBJ1-2, with D perhaps TRBD1 (6 bases). This CDR3 has 13 residues. Trimming cost V 8 bases and J 6 bases, with 16 bases left between them. Germline-derived CDR1 and CDR2 are MNHNS and SASEGT. The CDR3 DNA reads as TGTGCCAGCGTCCCCCGACAGGAGGATGGCTACACCTTC. Its protein product is CASVPRQEDGYTF.

This clonotype was picked up many times. The chain joins TRBV30 to TRBJ1-2; weak D call: TRBD1 (5 bases). V was pared by 3 bases and J by 0 bases, with 11 bases between. The CDR3 has 14 residues. Germline V gives CDR1 GTSNPN, CDR2 SVGIG (reference sequence). The DNA for the CDR3 is TGTGCCTGGAGAAGACAGACTACTAACTATGGCTACACCTTC. It encodes CAWRRQTTNYGYTF. The full variable domain, completed using reference TRBV30 and TRBJ1-2, is SQTIHQWPATLVQPVGSPLSLECTVEGTSNPNLYWYRQAAGRGLQLLFYSVGIGQISSEVPQNLSASRPQDRQFILSSKKLLLSDSGFYLCAWRRQTTNYGYTFGSGTRLTVV.

The chain has TRBV2 and TRBJ2-2; 14 bases map to TRBD2. Germline V lookup: CDR1 SNHLY, CDR2 FYNNEI. The CDR3 runs 19 residues. V dropped 5 bases and J dropped 2; count of bases not matched to a gene: 10. CDR3 region: CASSSHQGLAGVNTGELFF. For the CDR3, the DNA is TGTGCCAGCAGTTCTCATCAGGGACTAGCGGGAGTAAACACCGGGGAGCTGTTTTTT.

This clonotype was detected a few times. This chain links TRBV20-1 with TRBJ1-5, with D hard to call. CDR3 length equals 15 residues. V gave up 1 base and J gave up 2 bases, with 12 bases separating them. The V gene's germline CDR1 is DFQATT and CDR2 SNEGSKA (reference sequence). The CDR3 loop is CSARVGVAGNQPQHF. CDR3 bases: TGCAGTGCTAGAGTTGGGGTCGCGGGCAATCAGCCCCAGCATTTT.

The table lists this clonotype with a few counts. V usage is TRBV15 and J usage is TRBJ2-3, with 14 bases matching TRBD2. Germline V gene lookup returns CDR1 LNHNV and CDR2 YYDKDF (reference sequence). The CDR3 loop spans 17 amino acids. After removal of 2 bases from V and 4 bases from J, the junction contained 5 bases not matched to a gene. The CDR3 nucleotides are TGTGCCACCAGCAGACCCATGACTAGCGGGAGGGCAGATACGCAGTATTTT. Protein: CATSRPMTSGRADTQYF.

This clonotype was counted at least ten times. The chain uses TRBV12-3 or TRBV12-4 and TRBJ1-5, with 8 nucleotides matching TRBD1. This CDR3 is 16 amino acids long. V lost 2 bases to trimming and J lost 1 base; unmatched junction nucleotides: 4. The CDR3 coding sequence is TGTGCCAGCAGTTTACAGGGGGCGGGGAGCAATCAGCCCCAGCATTTT. Translating it yields CASSLQGAGSNQPQHF.

In its sample, this clonotype was seen many times. This chain connects TRBV11-2 to TRBJ2-1; tentatively, D is TRBD1 (5 bases). CDR3 size: 11 residues. Germline CDR1 and CDR2: SGHAT and FQNNGV. With 11 bases removed from V and 4 bases from J, the gap between germline ends came to 9 bases. CDR3 in DNA: TGTGCCTCAACAGGATACAATGAGCAGTTCTTC. It is translated as CASTGYNEQFF.

A remark on this clonotype: A much larger clone lies a single base off, so this may be a read error. The rearrangement uses TRBV24-1 and TRBJ2-2, with D perhaps being TRBD1 or TRBD2 (5 bases each). Trimming removed 0 bases from V and 0 bases from J, with 10 bases in between. The germline CDR1 and CDR2 sequences are KGHDR and SFDVKD. This CDR3 comprises 17 residues. In nucleotides, the CDR3 is TGTGCCACCAGTGATTTGCCGGGGCGAGCGAACACCGGGGAGCTGTTTTTT. Translated: CATSDLPGRANTGELFF.

The V call is TRBV7-9, the J call TRBJ2-5; D possibly corresponds to TRBD2 (7 bases). The length of the CDR3 is 16 residues. CDR1 and CDR2 (germline): SEHNR, FQNEAQ (reference sequence). The V end was cut by 5 bases, the J end by 2 bases, with 18 bases between. The CDR3 DNA sequence: TGTGCCAGCAGCGCTCACGGGGGGCACGGGCAAGAGACCCAGTACTTC. This codes for CASSAHGGHGQETQYF.

The J gene is TRBJ1-2, the V gene TRBV7-9; D remains unclear. The germline V and J ends were trimmed by 6 bases and 4 bases, with 15 bases remaining between them. The germline CDR1 and CDR2 sequences are SEHNR and FQNEAQ (reference sequence). This CDR3 has 14 amino acids. CDR3 region: CASSPGWGSYGYTF. The CDR3 coding sequence is TGTGCCAGCAGTCCCGGGTGGGGAAGCTATGGCTACACCTTC.

The J gene is TRBJ2-7, the V gene TRBV20-1; 7 nucleotides line up with TRBD1. The V gene's germline CDR1 is DFQATT and CDR2 SNEGSKA (reference sequence). The V segment lost 6 bases and the J segment 2 bases; nucleotides outside the gene matches: 10. There are 14 residues in the CDR3. The DNA of the CDR3 is TGCAGTGCAACTTCCGGGACAGCAACCTACGAGCAGTACTTC. It specifies CSATSGTATYEQYF.

Ten or more counts support this clonotype. The chain recombines TRBV29-1 with TRBJ2-7; TRBD2 aligns across 7 bases. The V and J ends lost 6 bases and 6 bases, in that order; junction bases with no gene match: 11. The CDR3 covers 13 residues. Germline assignment: CDR1 SQVTM and CDR2 ANQGSEA. In nucleotides, the CDR3 is TGCAGCGTCGCGACTAGCTCAGAGGGCGAGCAGTACTTC. Translation gives CSVATSSEGEQYF.

V gene TRBV10-1 combines with J gene TRBJ2-1; 11 bases align to TRBD2. With 6 bases clipped from V and 10 bases from J, the junction kept 8 bases outside the gene matches. Germline lookup yields CDR1 WNHNN and CDR2 SYGVQD (reference sequence). This CDR3 contains 14 residues. DNA of the CDR3: TGCGCCAGCAGCAAGGGACTAGCGGATTCCGAGCAGTTCTTC. The encoded protein is CASSKGLADSEQFF.